These T cell receptor beta chains were read from a single sample in a study of technical replicates of blood from a few donors. Repertoires were generated with immunoSEQ multiplex PCR, while TCRdb's copy carries only in-frame clones and drops some. The sample yields 55,000 to 75,000 clones, roughly 89% seen once. The specimen sequenced was PBMCs. These receptors originate from a human donor in good health. Some clones in this sample may be carry-over from other donors' samples. Each CDR3 is given with its conserved first and last residue. The order of the fields is J gene, CDR3 length, V gene, D gene, clone size, CDR3 DNA, CDR3 protein. D genes are given only for firm matches. Size tells how often a clone was seen (once, few, many) or the class of an expanded clone, and some rows leave it out.

j_call: TRBJ2-1; cdr3_length: 13; v_call: TRBV30; d_call: -; clone_size: -; cdr3_nt: TGTGCCTGGAGTAAATCGGGTTGGAATGAGCAGTTCTTC; cdr3_aa: CAWSKSGWNEQFF
j_call: TRBJ1-2; cdr3_length: 16; v_call: TRBV7-9; d_call: -; clone_size: -; cdr3_nt: TGTGCCAGCAGCTTAGGGGTAGGACACCGTAACTATGGCTACACCTTC; cdr3_aa: CASSLGVGHRNYGYTF
j_call: TRBJ1-1; cdr3_length: 13; v_call: TRBV5-6; d_call: -; clone_size: -; cdr3_nt: TGTGCCAGCAGCTTACAGATGAACACTGAAGCTTTCTTT; cdr3_aa: CASSLQMNTEAFF
j_call: TRBJ2-7; cdr3_length: 15; v_call: TRBV13; d_call: -; clone_size: medium-sized; cdr3_nt: TGTGCCAGCACCTTAGGGCCTACGGGAGAGTACGAGCAGTACTTC; cdr3_aa: CASTLGPTGEYEQYF
j_call: TRBJ1-6; cdr3_length: 16; v_call: TRBV4-3; d_call: TRBD1; clone_size: -; cdr3_nt: TGCGCCAGCAGCCAAGAAGCCGGGACAGGGTATTCACCCCTCCACTTT; cdr3_aa: CASSQEAGTGYSPLHF
j_call: TRBJ1-5; cdr3_length: 12; v_call: TRBV2; d_call: -; clone_size: -; cdr3_nt: TGTGCCAGTAAGGAGGGCAATCAGCCCCAGCATTTT; cdr3_aa: CASKEGNQPQHF
j_call: TRBJ2-1; cdr3_length: 14; v_call: TRBV5-4; d_call: -; clone_size: -; cdr3_nt: TGTGCCAGCAGCTTGGCGGGAGTCTACAATGAGCAGTTCTTC; cdr3_aa: CASSLAGVYNEQFF
j_call: TRBJ1-5; cdr3_length: 15; v_call: TRBV30; d_call: TRBD1; clone_size: -; cdr3_nt: TGTGCCTGGGAAACGGGACAGGGAAGCAATCAGCCCCAGCATTTT; cdr3_aa: CAWETGQGSNQPQHF
j_call: TRBJ1-3; cdr3_length: 15; v_call: TRBV7-6; d_call: -; clone_size: -; cdr3_nt: TGTGCCAGCAGCTTAGAGCCGGGTACGGGAAACACCATATATTTT; cdr3_aa: CASSLEPGTGNTIYF
j_call: TRBJ2-1; cdr3_length: 13; v_call: TRBV18; d_call: -; clone_size: -; cdr3_nt: TGTGCCAGCTCGGCGTACCTAGACAATGAGCAGTTCTTC; cdr3_aa: CASSAYLDNEQFF
j_call: TRBJ1-1; cdr3_length: 14; v_call: TRBV5-1; d_call: -; clone_size: -; cdr3_nt: TGCGCCAGCAGCCGATCGGGGGAGGGCACTGAAGCTTTCTTT; cdr3_aa: CASSRSGEGTEAFF
j_call: TRBJ2-1; cdr3_length: 12; v_call: TRBV5-1; d_call: -; clone_size: -; cdr3_nt: TGCGCCAGCAGCTTTAGCGGTAATGAGCAGTTCTTC; cdr3_aa: CASSFSGNEQFF
j_call: TRBJ1-1; cdr3_length: 12; v_call: TRBV29-1; d_call: TRBD1; clone_size: -; cdr3_nt: TGCAGCGTTGACCCAGGGGGGACTGAAGCTTTCTTT; cdr3_aa: CSVDPGGTEAFF
j_call: TRBJ1-6; cdr3_length: 14; v_call: TRBV21-1; d_call: -; clone_size: -; cdr3_nt: TGTGCCAGCAGCAAACTAAGCAGGGATTCACCCCTCCACTTT; cdr3_aa: CASSKLSRDSPLHF
j_call: TRBJ2-7; cdr3_length: 12; v_call: TRBV5-6; d_call: -; clone_size: -; cdr3_nt: TGTGCCAGCAGCTGGAGGGCCTACGAGCAGTACTTC; cdr3_aa: CASSWRAYEQYF
j_call: TRBJ2-5; cdr3_length: 16; v_call: TRBV4-1; d_call: -; clone_size: -; cdr3_nt: TGCGCCAGCAGCCAGTCTGCGGGGGCCCCCTGGGAGACCCAGTACTTC; cdr3_aa: CASSQSAGAPWETQYF
j_call: TRBJ2-1; cdr3_length: 14; v_call: TRBV11-2; d_call: -; clone_size: -; cdr3_nt: TGTGCCAGCAGCTCCCCTGCAGGGGGAGGTGAGCAGTTCTTC; cdr3_aa: CASSSPAGGGEQFF